One TCR beta chain is described in this entry. Deletions cut 10 bases from V and 7 bases from J, with 23 bases between. CDR3 length: 14 amino acids. Per the germline V gene, CDR1 is MDHEN and CDR2 is SYDVKM. The data derive from a study of blood T cell repertoires in COVID-19. Turning to the study itself: From the United States, Italy and Spain came samples of acute and convalescent COVID-19.

Libraries were prepared by immunoSEQ multiplex PCR; TCRdb keeps only in-frame clonotypes and omits some of them. The sample includes 180,000 or so clones, about 91% seen only once; the top ten take more than 3.5%. The receptor was isolated from a woman in her 30s with acute or convalescent COVID-19. This chain uses TRBV28 with TRBJ2-7, with D perhaps TRBD2 (5 bases). Source material: peripheral blood. The CDR3 is CAIRDRSLMGEQYF. DNA of the CDR3: TGTGCCATCCGGGATCGATCACTGATGGGGGAGCAGTACTTC.